This entry concerns a single T cell receptor beta chain. CDR3 size: 14 residues. Trimming stripped 8 bases from V and 4 bases from J, with 17 bases between. The V gene's germline CDR1 is LNHDA and CDR2 SQIVND (reference sequence). The data are from a study of OX40 agonist ivuxolimab in advanced cancers. TCRdb's copy holds only in-frame clones and misses some; the assay was immunoSEQ multiplex PCR. The sample records approximately 60,000 clones, 65% to 85% being singletons. This clonotype originated in an adult with an advanced solid tumor such as melanoma, head and neck, liver or kidney cancer. Material: CD4+ or CD8+ T cells sorted from blood, obtained in a trial of the OX40 agonist ivuxolimab. The chain employs TRBV19 and TRBJ1-1; D gene ambiguous. In DNA form, the CDR3 reads TGTGCCAGTCGATTAGATGGGGTAGGCACTGAAGCTTTCTTT. Amino acid sequence: CASRLDGVGTEAFF.